The clone carrying this T cell receptor beta chain was counted at least ten times. The germline V and J ends were trimmed by 8 bases and 8 bases, with 19 bases remaining between them. CDR1 and CDR2 from the germline V gene are SEHNR and FQNEAQ (reference sequence). This CDR3 contains 14 residues. This specimen comes from a study of T-cell memory formation after mild COVID-19. MiXCR, run by TCRdb on the 5' RACE reads, gives a single entry per CDR3 protein. Here the sample spans more than 85,000 distinct CDR3 sequences, over 8.5% being singletons. This TCR was recovered from a young man who had mild COVID-19 (a few samples of this study predate the infection). Cell type and time point are not known. The chain recombines TRBV7-9 with TRBJ2-1; possible D gene TRBD2, 6 bases. Sequenced input: PBMCs or a T cell subset sorted from them (not recorded which). The CDR3 reads CASQGAAGMYEQFF. CDR3 DNA sequence: TGTGCCAGCCAAGGAGCGGCGGGGATGTATGAGCAGTTCTTC. Drawing the rest from reference TRBV7-9 and TRBJ2-1, the complete variable domain is DTGVSQNPRHKITKRGQNVTFRCDPISEHNRLYWYRQTLGQGPEFLTYFQNEAQLEKSRLLSDRFSAERPKGSFSTLEIQRTEQGDSAMYLCASQGAAGMYEQFFGPGTRLTVL.